This T cell receptor beta chain comes out of a study of cytomegalovirus exposure and HLA in healthy donors. The donors belonged to the approximately 120-subject validation cohort, separate from the approximately 670-subject first cohort. The length of the CDR3 is 15 residues. With 2 bases removed from V and 0 bases from J, the gap between germline ends came to 8 bases. Germline V gene data show CDR1 as MNHNS and CDR2 as SASEGT. TCRdb keeps only in-frame clones here, not all; method: immunoSEQ multiplex PCR. The sample includes some 100,000 clones, around 86% of them seen just once. V and J are TRBV6-1 and TRBJ1-5; no firm D call. Sample: PBMCs. This sequence was found in a man aged 18 to 29 in good health and CMV-seronegative. CDR3 in DNA: TGTGCCAGCAGTGAAATGGGCCATAGCAATCAGCCCCAGCATTTT. Translation: CASSEMGHSNQPQHF.